A single sample gave rise to the 10 T cell receptor beta chains below, sequenced in a study of T cell responses to AZD1222 COVID-19 vaccine. Only in-frame clones appear in the TCRdb table, and some are missing; sequencing was by immunoSEQ multiplex PCR. The table includes about 75,000 clones, around 89% detected once. This specimen consisted of peripheral blood, obtained 28 days after the second dose of the MenACWY control vaccine. The receptors come from an adult who received the MenACWY meningococcal vaccine as a control.

The chain couples TRBV6-6 to TRBJ1-1; D not resolved. In germline, CDR1 is MNHNY, CDR2 SVGAGI (reference sequence). This CDR3 has 16 residues. Trimming shortened V by 2 bases and J by 0 bases, and 13 bases separated the two germline ends. The CDR3, as DNA: TGTGCCAGCAGTTACCAGGCCAGTCAGATGAACACTGAAGCTTTCTTT. Encoded protein: CASSYQASQMNTEAFF.

The V gene is TRBV7-3, the J gene TRBJ2-3; TRBD1 or TRBD2 may be the D gene (7 bases each). The V gene's germline CDR1 is SGHTA and CDR2 FQGTGA. CDR3 length: 15 amino acids. Trimming removed 5 bases at V and 1 base at J, with 13 bases between. The CDR3 region has the DNA TGTGCCAGCAGCGGCAGGGGGGGAGGCACAGATACGCAGTATTTT. Encoded protein: CASSGRGGGTDTQYF.

The chain carries TRBV28 and TRBJ1-3, with D unresolved. The CDR3 totals 15 residues. The V gene lost 0 bases and the J gene lost 3 bases, with 9 bases spanning the gap. Germline V gene sequence: CDR1 MDHEN, CDR2 SYDVKM. CDR3: CASSLWVVGGNTIYF. The CDR3 DNA reads TGTGCCAGCAGTTTATGGGTCGTGGGTGGAAACACCATATATTTT.

This chain uses TRBV23-1 with TRBJ2-2, with D hard to call. TRBV23-1 is an ORF, and what it does is uncertain. Trimming left V 6 bases short and J 8 bases short, with 10 bases between. The CDR3 is 12 residues long. The CDR3 is CASSPPLGELFF. In DNA, the CDR3 is TGCGCCAGCAGCCCGCCTCTTGGGGAGCTGTTTTTT.

The count of this clone is one. This chain joins TRBV5-6 and TRBJ2-2; perhaps D is TRBD1 or TRBD2 (6 bases each). Trimming took 6 bases from V and 4 from J, leaving 22 bases between them. The CDR3 covers 17 residues. Looked up from germline, CDR1 is SGHDT and CDR2 is YYEEEE. The chain's CDR3 is CASTLGSGGYSTGELFF. The CDR3 DNA sequence: TGTGCCAGCACCCTTGGATCCGGGGGCTATTCCACCGGGGAGCTGTTTTTT.

J is TRBJ2-1 and V is TRBV6-6; D may be TRBD1 or TRBD2 (5 bases each). The CDR3 runs 10 residues. Looked up from germline, CDR1 is MNHNY and CDR2 is SVGAGI (reference sequence). Trimming took off 7 bases at V and 10 bases at J, with 8 bases between the two ends. CDR3 DNA: TGTGCCAGCAAGGGGACGGAGCAGTTCTTC. This translates into CASKGTEQFF.

The chain uses TRBV5-4 and TRBJ2-3; 7 bases agree with TRBD1. The CDR3 is 16 amino acids. Germline lookup yields CDR1 SGHNT and CDR2 YYREEE (reference sequence). With 0 bases clipped from V and 1 base from J, the junction kept 5 bases outside the gene matches. This chain's CDR3 is CASSLASDRGTDTQYF. DNA for the CDR3: TGTGCCAGCAGCTTGGCCAGCGACAGGGGCACAGATACGCAGTATTTT.

This clone was seen more than once but under ten times. V gene TRBV5-1 combines with J gene TRBJ1-1, with D unresolved. The CDR3 is made up of 13 amino acids. V lost 0 bases, J lost 4 bases, and 7 bases lay in between. The germline V gene has CDR1 SGHRS and CDR2 YFSETQ. CDR3 in DNA: TGCGCCAGCAGCTTGGCCTCGTTCACTGAAGCTTTCTTT. Translation gives CASSLASFTEAFF.

This chain uses TRBV15 with TRBJ2-7, with TRBD1 matching 7 bases. V lost 0 bases, J lost 5 bases, and 7 bases stayed unmatched. Germline V gives CDR1 LNHNV, CDR2 YYDKDF (reference sequence). The CDR3 covers 15 residues. CDR3 DNA: TGTGCCACCAGCAGAGAGGGCAGGGGGATTCACGAGCAGTACTTC. Protein: CATSREGRGIHEQYF.

This chain links TRBV7-9 with TRBJ1-2, with 7 bases identical to TRBD1. The junction had 10 bases not matched to a gene; V was cut back by 5 bases and J by 1 base. The CDR3 has 16 residues. Germline V CDR1 and CDR2: SEHNR, FQNEAQ (reference sequence). CDR3 sequence reads: CASSGFLRQGNYGYTF. Written as DNA, the CDR3 is TGTGCCAGCAGCGGCTTTTTGAGACAGGGTAACTATGGCTACACCTTC.